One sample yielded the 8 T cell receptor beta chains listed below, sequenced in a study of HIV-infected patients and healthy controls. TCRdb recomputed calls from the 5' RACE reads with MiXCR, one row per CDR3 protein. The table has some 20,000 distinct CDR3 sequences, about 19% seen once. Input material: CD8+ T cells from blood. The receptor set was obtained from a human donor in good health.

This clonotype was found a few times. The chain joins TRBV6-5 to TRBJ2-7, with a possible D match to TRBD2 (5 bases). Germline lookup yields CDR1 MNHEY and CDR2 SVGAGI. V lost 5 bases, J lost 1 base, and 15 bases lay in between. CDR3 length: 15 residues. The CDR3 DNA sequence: TGTGCCAGCAGTCCCTCACTAGTAAGGTCCTACGAGCAGTACTTC. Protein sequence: CASSPSLVRSYEQYF.

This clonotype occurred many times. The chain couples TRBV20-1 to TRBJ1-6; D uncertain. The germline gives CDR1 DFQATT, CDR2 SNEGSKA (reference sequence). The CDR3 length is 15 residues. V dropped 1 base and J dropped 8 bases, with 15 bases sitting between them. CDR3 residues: CSARGHWQWDSPLHF. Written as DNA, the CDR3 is TGCAGTGCTAGAGGACACTGGCAATGGGATTCACCCCTCCACTTT.

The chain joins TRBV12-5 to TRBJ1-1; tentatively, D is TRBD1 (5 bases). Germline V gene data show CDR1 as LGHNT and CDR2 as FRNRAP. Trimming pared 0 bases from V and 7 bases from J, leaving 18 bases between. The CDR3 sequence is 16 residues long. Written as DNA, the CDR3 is TGTGCTAGTGGTTTGGTACCGGGACCCCGGGACTTTGAAGCTTTCTTT. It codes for CASGLVPGPRDFEAFF. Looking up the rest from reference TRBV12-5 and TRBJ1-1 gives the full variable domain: DARVTQTPRHKVTEMGQEVTMRCQPILGHNTVFWYRQTMMQGLELLAYFRNRAPLDDSGMPKDRFSAEMPDATLATLKIQPSEPRDSAVYFCASGLVPGPRDFEAFFGQGTRLTVV.

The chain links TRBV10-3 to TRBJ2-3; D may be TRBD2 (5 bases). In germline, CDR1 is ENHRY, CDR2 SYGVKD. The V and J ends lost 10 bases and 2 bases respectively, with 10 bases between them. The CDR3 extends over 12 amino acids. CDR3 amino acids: CATTRDTDTQYF. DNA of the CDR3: TGTGCCACTACTAGGGACACAGATACGCAGTATTTT.

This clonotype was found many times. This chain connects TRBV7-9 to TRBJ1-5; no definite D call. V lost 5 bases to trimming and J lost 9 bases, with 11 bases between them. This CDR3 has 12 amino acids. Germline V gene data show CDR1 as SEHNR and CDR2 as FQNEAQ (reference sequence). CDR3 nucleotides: TGTGCCAGCAGCCCCGGGAGTAGGCCCCAGCATTTT. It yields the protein CASSPGSRPQHF.

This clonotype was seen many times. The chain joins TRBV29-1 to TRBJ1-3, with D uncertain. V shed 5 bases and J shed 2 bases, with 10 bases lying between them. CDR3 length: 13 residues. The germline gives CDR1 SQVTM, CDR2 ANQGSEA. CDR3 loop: CSVLISTGNTIYF. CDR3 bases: TGCAGCGTTTTGATTTCAACTGGAAACACCATATATTTT.

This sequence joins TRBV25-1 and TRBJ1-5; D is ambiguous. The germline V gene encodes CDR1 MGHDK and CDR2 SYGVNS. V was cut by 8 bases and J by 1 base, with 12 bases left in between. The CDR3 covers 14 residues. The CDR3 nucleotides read TGTGCCAGCTCCAGCGGGCTCAGCAATCAGCCCCAGCATTTT. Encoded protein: CASSSGLSNQPQHF.

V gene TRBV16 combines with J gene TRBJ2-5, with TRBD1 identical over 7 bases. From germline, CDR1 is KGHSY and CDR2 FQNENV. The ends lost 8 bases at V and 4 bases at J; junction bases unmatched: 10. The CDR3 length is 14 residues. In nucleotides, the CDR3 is TGTGCCAGCTCCTCCGGGACAGCGTTAGAGACCCAGTACTTC. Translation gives CASSSGTALETQYF.